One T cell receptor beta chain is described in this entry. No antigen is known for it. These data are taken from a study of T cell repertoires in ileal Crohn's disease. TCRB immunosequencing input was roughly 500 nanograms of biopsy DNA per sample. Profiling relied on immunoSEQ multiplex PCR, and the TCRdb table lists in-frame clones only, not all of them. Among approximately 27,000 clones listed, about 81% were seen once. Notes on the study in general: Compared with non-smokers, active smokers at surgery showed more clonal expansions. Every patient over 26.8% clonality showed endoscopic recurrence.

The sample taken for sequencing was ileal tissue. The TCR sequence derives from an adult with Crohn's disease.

The DNA of the CDR3 is TGCAGCGTTGGCATGGAGGGGAATTCACCCCTCCACTTT. It encodes CSVGMEGNSPLHF. The V gene is TRBV29-1, the J gene TRBJ1-6; D is possibly TRBD1 (5 bases). The V gene's germline CDR1 is SQVTM and CDR2 ANQGSEA. Trimming stripped 4 bases from V and 7 bases from J, with 11 bases between. The CDR3 sequence is 13 residues long.